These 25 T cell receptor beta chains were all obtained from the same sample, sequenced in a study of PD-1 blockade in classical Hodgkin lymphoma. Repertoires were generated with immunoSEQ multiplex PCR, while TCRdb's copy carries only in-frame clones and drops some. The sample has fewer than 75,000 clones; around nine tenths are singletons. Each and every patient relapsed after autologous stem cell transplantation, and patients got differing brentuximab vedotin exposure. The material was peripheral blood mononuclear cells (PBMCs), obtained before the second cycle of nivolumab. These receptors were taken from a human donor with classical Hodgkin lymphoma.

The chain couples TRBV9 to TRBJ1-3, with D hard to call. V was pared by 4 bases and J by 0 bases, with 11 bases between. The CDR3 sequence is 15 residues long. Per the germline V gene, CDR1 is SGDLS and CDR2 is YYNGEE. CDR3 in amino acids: CASSNTAGSGNTIYF. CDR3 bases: TGTGCCAGCAGCAACACAGCGGGCTCTGGAAACACCATATATTTT.

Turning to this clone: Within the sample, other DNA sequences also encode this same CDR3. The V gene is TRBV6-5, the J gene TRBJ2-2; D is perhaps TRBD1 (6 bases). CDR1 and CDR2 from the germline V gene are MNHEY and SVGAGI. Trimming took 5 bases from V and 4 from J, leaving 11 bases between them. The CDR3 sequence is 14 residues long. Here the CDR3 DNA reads TGTGCCAGCAGTCAGACAGGTGGCACCGGGGAGCTGTTTTTT. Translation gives CASSQTGGTGELFF.

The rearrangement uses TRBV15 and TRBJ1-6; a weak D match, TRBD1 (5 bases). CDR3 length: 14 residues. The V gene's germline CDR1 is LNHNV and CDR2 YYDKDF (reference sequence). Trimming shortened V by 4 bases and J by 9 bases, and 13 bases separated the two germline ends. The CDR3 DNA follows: TGTGCCACCAGCACAGACTGGACACTTTCACCCCTCCACTTT. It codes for CATSTDWTLSPLHF.

CDR3 DNA: TGCGCCAGCAGCTCACAGGGGGCGAACACTGAAGCTTTCTTT. This translates into CASSSQGANTEAFF. This chain links TRBV5-1 with TRBJ1-1, with TRBD1 matching over 9 bases. V gave up 3 bases and J gave up 1 base; unmatched junction bases: 1. The CDR3 is 14 amino acids. Germline lookup yields CDR1 SGHRS and CDR2 YFSETQ.

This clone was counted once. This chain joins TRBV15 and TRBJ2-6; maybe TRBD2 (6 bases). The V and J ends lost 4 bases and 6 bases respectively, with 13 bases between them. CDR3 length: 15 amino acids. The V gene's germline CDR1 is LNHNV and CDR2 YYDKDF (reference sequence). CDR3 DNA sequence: TGTGCCACCAGCACCGACTGGGGGGAGGCCAACGTCCTGACTTTC. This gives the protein CATSTDWGEANVLTF.

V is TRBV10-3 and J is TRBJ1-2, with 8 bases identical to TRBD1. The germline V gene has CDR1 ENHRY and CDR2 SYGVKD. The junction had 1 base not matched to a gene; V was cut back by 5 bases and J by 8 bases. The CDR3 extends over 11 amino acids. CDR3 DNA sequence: TGTGCCATCAGTCAGGGGGCGGGCTACACCTTC. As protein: CAISQGAGYTF.

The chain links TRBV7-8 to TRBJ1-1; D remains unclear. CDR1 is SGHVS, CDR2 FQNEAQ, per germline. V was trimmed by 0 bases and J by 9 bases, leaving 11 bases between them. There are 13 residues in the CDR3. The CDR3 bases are TGTGCCAGCAGCTTAGCAGGTTTCCAAAAAGCTTTCTTT. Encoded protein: CASSLAGFQKAFF.

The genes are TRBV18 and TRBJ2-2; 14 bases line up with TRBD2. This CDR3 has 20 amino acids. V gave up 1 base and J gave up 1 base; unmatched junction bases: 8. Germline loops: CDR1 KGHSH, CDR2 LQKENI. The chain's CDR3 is CASSPRGTSGGSRNTGELFF. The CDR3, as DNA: TGTGCCAGCTCACCACGCGGGACTAGCGGGGGATCACGGAACACCGGGGAGCTGTTTTTT.

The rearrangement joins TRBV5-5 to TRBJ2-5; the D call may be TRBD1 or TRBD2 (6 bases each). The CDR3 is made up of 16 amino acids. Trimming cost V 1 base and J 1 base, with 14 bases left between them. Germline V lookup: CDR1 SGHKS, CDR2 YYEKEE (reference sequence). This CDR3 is CASSLLWGATQETQYF. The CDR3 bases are TGTGCCAGCAGCTTGCTGTGGGGGGCAACCCAAGAGACCCAGTACTTC.

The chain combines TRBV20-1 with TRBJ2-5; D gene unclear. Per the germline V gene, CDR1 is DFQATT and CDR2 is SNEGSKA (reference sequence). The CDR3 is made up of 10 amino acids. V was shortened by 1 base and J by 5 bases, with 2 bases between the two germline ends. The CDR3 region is CSARGETQYF. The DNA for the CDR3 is TGCAGTGCTAGAGGGGAGACCCAGTACTTC.

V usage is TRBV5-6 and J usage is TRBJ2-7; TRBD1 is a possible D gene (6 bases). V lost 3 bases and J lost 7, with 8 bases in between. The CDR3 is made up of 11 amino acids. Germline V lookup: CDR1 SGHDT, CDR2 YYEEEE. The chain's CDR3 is CASSSGVEQYF. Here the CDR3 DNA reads TGTGCCAGCAGCTCAGGGGTTGAGCAGTACTTC. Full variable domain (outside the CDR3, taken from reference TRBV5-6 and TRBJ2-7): DAGVTQSPTHLIKTRGQQVTLRCSPKSGHDTVSWYQQALGQGPQFIFQYYEEEERQRGNFPDRFSGHQFPNYSSELNVNALLLGDSALYLCASSSGVEQYFGPGTRLTVT.

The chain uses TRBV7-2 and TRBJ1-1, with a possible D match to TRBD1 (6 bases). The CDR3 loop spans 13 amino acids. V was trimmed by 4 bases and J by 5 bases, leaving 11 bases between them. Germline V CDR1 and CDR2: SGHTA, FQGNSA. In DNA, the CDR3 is TGTGCCAGCAGCTCCCGAGGGGGTACTGAAGCTTTCTTT. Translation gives CASSSRGGTEAFF.

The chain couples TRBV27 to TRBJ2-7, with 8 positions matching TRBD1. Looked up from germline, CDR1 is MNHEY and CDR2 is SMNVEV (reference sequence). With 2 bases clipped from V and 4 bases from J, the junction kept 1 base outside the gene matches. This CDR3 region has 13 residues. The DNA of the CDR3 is TGTGCCAGCAGTTTAGGGACAGGATACGAGCAGTACTTC. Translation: CASSLGTGYEQYF.

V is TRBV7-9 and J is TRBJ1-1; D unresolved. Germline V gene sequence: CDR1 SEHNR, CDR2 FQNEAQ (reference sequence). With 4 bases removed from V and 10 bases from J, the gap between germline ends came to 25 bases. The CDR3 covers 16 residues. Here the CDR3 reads CASSSPPKNARRRAFF. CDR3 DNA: TGTGCCAGCAGCTCCCCCCCCAAGAACGCCCGTCGAAGAGCTTTCTTT.

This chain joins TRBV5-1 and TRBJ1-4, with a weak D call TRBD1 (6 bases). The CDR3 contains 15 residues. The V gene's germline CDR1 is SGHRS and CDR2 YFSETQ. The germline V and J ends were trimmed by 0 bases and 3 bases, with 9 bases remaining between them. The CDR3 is CASSLDGTPNEKLFF. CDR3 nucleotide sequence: TGCGCCAGCAGCTTGGATGGGACACCTAATGAAAAACTGTTTTTT.

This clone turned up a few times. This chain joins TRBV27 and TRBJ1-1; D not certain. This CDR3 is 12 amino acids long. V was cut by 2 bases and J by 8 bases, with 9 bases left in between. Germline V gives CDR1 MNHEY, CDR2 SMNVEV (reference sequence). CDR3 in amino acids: CASSLRGSEAFF. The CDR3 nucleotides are TGTGCCAGCAGTTTACGCGGGTCGGAAGCTTTCTTT.

CDR3 sequence: CASSDGQGSRIGNQPQHF. In DNA form, the CDR3 reads TGTGCCAGCAGCGACGGACAGGGAAGTAGGATAGGCAATCAGCCCCAGCATTTT. The V call is TRBV7-8, the J call TRBJ1-5; 8 positions agree with TRBD1. This CDR3 spans 18 amino acids. The V gene end was trimmed by 5 bases and the J gene end by 2 bases; junction bases not matched to a gene: 14. Germline V CDR1 and CDR2: SGHVS, FQNEAQ.

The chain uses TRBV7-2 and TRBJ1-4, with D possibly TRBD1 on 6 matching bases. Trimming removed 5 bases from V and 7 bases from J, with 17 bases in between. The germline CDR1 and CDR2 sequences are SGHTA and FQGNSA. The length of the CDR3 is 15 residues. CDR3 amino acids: CASSHRRGRGEKLFF. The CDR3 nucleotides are TGTGCCAGCAGCCACCGCAGGGGAAGGGGTGAAAAACTGTTTTTT.

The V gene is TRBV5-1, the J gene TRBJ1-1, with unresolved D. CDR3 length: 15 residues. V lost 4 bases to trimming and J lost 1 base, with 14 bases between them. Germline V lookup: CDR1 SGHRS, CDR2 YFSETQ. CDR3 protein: CASSPPTGSNTEAFF. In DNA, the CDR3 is TGCGCCAGCAGCCCACCCACGGGATCGAACACTGAAGCTTTCTTT. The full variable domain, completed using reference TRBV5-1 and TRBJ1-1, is KAGVTQTPRYLIKTRGQQVTLSCSPISGHRSVSWYQQTPGQGLQFLFEYFSETQRNKGNFPGRFSGRQFSNSRSEMNVSTLELGDSALYLCASSPPTGSNTEAFFGQGTRLTVV.

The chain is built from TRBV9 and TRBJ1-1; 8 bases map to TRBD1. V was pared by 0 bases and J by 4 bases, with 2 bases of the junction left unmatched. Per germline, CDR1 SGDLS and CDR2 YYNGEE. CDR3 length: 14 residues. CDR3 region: CASSVAQGVTEAFF. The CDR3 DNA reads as TGTGCCAGCAGCGTAGCACAGGGGGTCACTGAAGCTTTCTTT.

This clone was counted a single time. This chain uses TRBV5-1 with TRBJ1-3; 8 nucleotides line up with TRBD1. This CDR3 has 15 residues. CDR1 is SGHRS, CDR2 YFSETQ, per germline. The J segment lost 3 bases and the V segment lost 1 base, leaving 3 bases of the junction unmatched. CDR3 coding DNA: TGCGCCAGCAGCTTGCAGGGGGCGCGTGGAAACACCATATATTTT. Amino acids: CASSLQGARGNTIYF.

CDR3 bases: TGCAGCGCGAGGGAGGGGTACGACACTGAAGCTTTCTTT. It yields the protein CSAREGYDTEAFF. This chain uses TRBV29-1 with TRBJ1-1, with a possible D match to TRBD1 (5 bases). This CDR3 region has 13 residues. Per germline, CDR1 SQVTM and CDR2 ANQGSEA. Trimming removed 7 bases at V and 3 bases at J, with 15 bases between.

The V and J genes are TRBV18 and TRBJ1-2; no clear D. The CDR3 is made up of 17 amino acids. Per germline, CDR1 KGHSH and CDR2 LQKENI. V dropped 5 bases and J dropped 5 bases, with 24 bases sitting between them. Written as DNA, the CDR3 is TGTGCCAGCTCATCAGAAGCGCCCACCAGGCGACTATATGGCTACACCTTC. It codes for CASSSEAPTRRLYGYTF.

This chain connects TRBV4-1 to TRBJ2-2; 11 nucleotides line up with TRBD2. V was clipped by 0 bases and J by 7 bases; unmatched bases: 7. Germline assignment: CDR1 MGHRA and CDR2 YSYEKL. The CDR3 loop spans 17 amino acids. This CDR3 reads CASSQDSGGAASGELFF. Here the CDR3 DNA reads TGCGCCAGCAGCCAAGATAGCGGGGGGGCGGCGAGCGGGGAGCTGTTTTTT.

The CDR3 reads CASSRPGPSRWPQHF. The CDR3 DNA reads as TGTGCCAGTAGTCGACCCGGACCCTCAAGATGGCCCCAGCATTTT. The gene calls are TRBV19 and TRBJ1-5; the D is unclear. Germline V gene data show CDR1 as LNHDA and CDR2 as SQIVND (reference sequence). V dropped 5 bases and J dropped 9 bases, with 20 bases sitting between them. The CDR3 runs 15 residues.